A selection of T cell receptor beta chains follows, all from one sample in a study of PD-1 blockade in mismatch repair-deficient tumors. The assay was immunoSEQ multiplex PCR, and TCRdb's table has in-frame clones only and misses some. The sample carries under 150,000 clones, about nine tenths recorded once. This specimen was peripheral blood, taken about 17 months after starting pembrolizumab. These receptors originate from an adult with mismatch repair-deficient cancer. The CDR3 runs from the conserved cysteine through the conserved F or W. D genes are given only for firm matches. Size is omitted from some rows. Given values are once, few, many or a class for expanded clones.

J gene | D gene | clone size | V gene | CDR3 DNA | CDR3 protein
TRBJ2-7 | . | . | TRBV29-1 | TGCAGCGTGCAGGGGACGGTCGGGTCTCTGGGGGAGCAGTACTTC | CSVQGTVGSLGEQYF
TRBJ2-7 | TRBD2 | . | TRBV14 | TGTGCCAGCAGCCAAGGAGGGACTAGCGGGACCCCGTTTTGGATGGAGCAGTACTTC | CASSQGGTSGTPFWMEQYF
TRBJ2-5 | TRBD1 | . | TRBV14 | TGTGCCAGCAGCCTGATAGGGACAGGGTGGAAGGGCCAAGAGACCCAGTACTTC | CASSLIGTGWKGQETQYF
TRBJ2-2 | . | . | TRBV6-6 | TGTGCCAGCAGTTCAGTCGGGGAGCTGTTTTTT | CASSSVGELFF
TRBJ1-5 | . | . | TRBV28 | TGTGCCAGCAGGACAGCGGGACATAGTCAGCCCCAGCATTTT | CASRTAGHSQPQHF
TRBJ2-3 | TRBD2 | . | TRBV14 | TGTGCCAGCAGCCGACTAGCGGGCTTCACAGATACGCAGTATTTT | CASSRLAGFTDTQYF
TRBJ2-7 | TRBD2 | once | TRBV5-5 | TGTGCCAGCAGCCCGGGACTAGGGGACTACGAGCAGTACTTC | CASSPGLGDYEQYF
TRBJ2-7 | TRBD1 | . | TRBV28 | TGTGCCAGCAGTTTGGTCTCCCCGGACAGGGCTTACGAGCAGTACTTC | CASSLVSPDRAYEQYF
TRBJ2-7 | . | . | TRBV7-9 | TGTGCCAGCAGCTTAGCGGAAACAGGGGAGCAGTACTTC | CASSLAETGEQYF
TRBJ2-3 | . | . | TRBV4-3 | TGCGCCAGCAGTCTACGAGAAGAGCCATTCACAGATACGCAGTATTTT | CASSLREEPFTDTQYF
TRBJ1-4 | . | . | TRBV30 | TGTGCCTGGAGTGTACCAGGGGCTGGGGATGAAAAACTGTTTTTT | CAWSVPGAGDEKLFF
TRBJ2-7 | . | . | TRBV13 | TGTGCCAGCAGCTCAGGACTAACAAGCTCACGGGAGCAGTACTTC | CASSSGLTSSREQYF
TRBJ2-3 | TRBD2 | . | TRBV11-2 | TGTGCCAGCAGCTTATCTAGCGGGAGTTTATTAGGCACAGATACGCAGTATTTT | CASSLSSGSLLGTDTQYF
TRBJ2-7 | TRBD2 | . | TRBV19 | TGTGCCAGTAGTATAGCCCTAGCGGGATCCTACGAGCAGTACTTC | CASSIALAGSYEQYF
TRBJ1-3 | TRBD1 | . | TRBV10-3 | TGTGCCATCAGAACGACAGGGTTCGGAAACACCATATATTTT | CAIRTTGFGNTIYF
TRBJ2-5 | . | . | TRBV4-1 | TGCGCCAGCAGCCTAAGGGCGGTCCAAGAGACCCAGTACTTC | CASSLRAVQETQYF
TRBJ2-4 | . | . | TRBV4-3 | TGCGCCAGCAGCCATGCGTCCGGAAGGACCCTGGGCAAAAACATTCAGTACTTC | CASSHASGRTLGKNIQYF